This section outlines one TCR beta chain sequence together with its context. The sample comes from a study of blood T cell repertoires in COVID-19. Study-level information: Nucleic acid was either cDNA or gDNA, and it came from T cells, B-cell-depleted T cells, or PBMCs.

As processed by the authors: Cell counts per sample came from amplifying reference gene primers. The data were produced by immunoSEQ multiplex PCR, yet TCRdb's version contains in-frame clones alone and is incomplete. Clone size and the V and J calls come from that table; the DNA yielded D and trimming. This sample has tens of thousands of clones, with roughly 80% found just once. Germline V gene lookup returns CDR1 SNHLY and CDR2 FYNNEI. The CDR3 sequence is 13 residues long. V was trimmed by 4 bases and J by 9 bases, leaving 10 bases between them. This TCR was recovered from a woman aged 55 to 70 with acute or convalescent COVID-19. Sample: peripheral blood. J is TRBJ1-6 and V is TRBV2, with TRBD1 as a possible D gene (6 bases). CDR3 nucleotide sequence: TGTGCCAGCAGTGCAGGGGCGAGTTCACCCCTCCACTTT. Protein sequence: CASSAGASSPLHF.